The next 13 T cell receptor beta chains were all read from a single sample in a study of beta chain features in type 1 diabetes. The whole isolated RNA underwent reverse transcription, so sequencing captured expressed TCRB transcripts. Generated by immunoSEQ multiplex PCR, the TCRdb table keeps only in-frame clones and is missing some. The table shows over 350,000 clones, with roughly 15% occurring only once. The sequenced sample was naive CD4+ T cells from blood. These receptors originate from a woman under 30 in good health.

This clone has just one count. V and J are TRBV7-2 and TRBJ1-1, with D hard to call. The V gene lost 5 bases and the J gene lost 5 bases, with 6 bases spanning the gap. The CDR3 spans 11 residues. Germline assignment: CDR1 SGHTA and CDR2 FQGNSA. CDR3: CASSLVTEAFF. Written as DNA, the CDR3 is TGTGCCAGCAGCCTCGTTACTGAAGCTTTCTTT.

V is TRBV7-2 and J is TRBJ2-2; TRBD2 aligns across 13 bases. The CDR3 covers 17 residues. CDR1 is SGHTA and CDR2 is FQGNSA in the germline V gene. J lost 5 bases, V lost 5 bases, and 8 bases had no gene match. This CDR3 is CASSPHGTSGMTGELFF. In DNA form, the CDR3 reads TGTGCCAGCAGCCCCCATGGGACTAGCGGGATGACCGGGGAGCTGTTTTTT.

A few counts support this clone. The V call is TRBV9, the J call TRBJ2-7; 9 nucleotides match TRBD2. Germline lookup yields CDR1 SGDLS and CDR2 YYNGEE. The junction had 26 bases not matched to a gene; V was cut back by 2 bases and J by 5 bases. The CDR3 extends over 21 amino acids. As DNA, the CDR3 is TGTGCCAGCAGCGTGGGGAGGAATAGTCCCGGCGCGGTAGCGGGAGTTAACGAGCAGTACTTC. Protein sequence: CASSVGRNSPGAVAGVNEQYF.

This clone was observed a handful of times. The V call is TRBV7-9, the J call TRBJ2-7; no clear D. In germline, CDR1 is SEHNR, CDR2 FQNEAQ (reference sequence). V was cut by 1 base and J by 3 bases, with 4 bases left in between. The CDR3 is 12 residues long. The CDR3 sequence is CASSLDHYEQYF. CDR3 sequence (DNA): TGTGCCAGCAGCTTAGATCACTACGAGCAGTACTTC. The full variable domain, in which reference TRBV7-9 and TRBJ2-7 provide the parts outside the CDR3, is DTGVSQNPRHKITKRGQNVTFRCDPISEHNRLYWYRQTLGQGPEFLTYFQNEAQLEKSRLLSDRFSAERPKGSFSTLEIQRTEQGDSAMYLCASSLDHYEQYFGPGTRLTVT.

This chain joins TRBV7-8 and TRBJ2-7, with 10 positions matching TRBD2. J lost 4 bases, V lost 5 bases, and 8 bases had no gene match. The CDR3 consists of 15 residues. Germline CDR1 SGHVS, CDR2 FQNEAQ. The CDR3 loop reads CASSRQREGIYEQYF. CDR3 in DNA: TGTGCCAGCAGCCGCCAGCGGGAGGGCATATACGAGCAGTACTTC.

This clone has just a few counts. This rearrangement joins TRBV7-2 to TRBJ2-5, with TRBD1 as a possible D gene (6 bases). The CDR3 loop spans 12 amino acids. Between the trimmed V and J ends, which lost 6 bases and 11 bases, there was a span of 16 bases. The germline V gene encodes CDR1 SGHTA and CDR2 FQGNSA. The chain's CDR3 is CASSKGSGVQYF. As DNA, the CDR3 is TGTGCCAGCAGTAAAGGCTCAGGGGTACAGTACTTC. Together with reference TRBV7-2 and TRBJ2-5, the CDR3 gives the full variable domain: GAGVSQSPSNKVTEKGKDVELRCDPISGHTALYWYRQSLGQGLEFLIYFQGNSAPDKSGLPSDRFSAERTGGSVSTLTIQRTQQEDSAVYLCASSKGSGVQYFGPGTRLLVL.

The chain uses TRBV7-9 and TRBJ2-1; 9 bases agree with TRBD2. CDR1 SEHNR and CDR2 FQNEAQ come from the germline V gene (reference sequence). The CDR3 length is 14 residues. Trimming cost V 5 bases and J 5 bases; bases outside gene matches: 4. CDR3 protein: CASSSGRINNEQFF. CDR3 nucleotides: TGTGCCAGCAGCAGCGGGAGGATAAACAATGAGCAGTTCTTC.

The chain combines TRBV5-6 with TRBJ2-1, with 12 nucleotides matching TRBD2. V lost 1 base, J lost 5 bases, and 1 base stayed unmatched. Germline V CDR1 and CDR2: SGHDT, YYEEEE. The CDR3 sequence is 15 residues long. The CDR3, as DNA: TGTGCCAGCAGCTTGCTAGCGGGAGGGAACAATGAGCAGTTCTTC. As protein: CASSLLAGGNNEQFF.

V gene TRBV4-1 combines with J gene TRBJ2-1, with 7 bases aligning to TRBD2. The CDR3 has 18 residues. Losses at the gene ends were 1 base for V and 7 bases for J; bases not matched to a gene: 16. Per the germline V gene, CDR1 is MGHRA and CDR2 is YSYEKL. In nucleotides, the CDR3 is TGCGCCAGCAGCCAAGGGGGCGGGAGCGGAGGGTTGTATAATGAGCAGTTCTTC. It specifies CASSQGGGSGGLYNEQFF.

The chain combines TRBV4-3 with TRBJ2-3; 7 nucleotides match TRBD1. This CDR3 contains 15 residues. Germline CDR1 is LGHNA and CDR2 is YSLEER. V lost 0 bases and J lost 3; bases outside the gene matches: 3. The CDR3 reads CASSQDNRGTDTQYF. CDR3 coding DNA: TGCGCCAGCAGCCAAGACAACAGGGGTACAGATACGCAGTATTTT.

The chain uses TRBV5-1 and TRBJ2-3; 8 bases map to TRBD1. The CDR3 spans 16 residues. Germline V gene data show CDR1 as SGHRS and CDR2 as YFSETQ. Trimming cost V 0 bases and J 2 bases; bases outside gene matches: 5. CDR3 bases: TGCGCCAGCAGCTTGGGACAGGGGACGAACACAGATACGCAGTATTTT. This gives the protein CASSLGQGTNTDTQYF.

CDR3 protein: CASSQDGLQPQHF. The CDR3 coding sequence is TGTGCCAGCAGCCAAGATGGCCTCCAACCCCAGCATTTT. The chain couples TRBV14 to TRBJ1-5, with D uncertain. Per the germline V gene, CDR1 is SGHDN and CDR2 is FVKESK. The CDR3 totals 13 residues. The V end lost 0 bases, the J end lost 10 bases, and 10 bases lay between the germline ends.

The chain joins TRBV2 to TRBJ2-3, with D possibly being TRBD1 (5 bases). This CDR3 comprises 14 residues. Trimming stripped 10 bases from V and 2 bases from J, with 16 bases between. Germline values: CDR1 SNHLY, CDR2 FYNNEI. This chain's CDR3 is CATSGHTYTDTQYF. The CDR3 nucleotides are TGTGCCACCTCAGGGCACACCTACACAGATACGCAGTATTTT.